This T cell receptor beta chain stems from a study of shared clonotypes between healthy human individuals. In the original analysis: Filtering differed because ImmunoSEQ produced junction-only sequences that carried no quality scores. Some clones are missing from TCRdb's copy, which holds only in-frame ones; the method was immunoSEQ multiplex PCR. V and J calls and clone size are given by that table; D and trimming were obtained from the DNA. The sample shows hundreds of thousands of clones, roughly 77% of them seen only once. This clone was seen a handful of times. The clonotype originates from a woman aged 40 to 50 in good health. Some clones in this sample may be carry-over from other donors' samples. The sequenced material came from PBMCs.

CDR3 sequence (DNA): TGTGCCAGCAGGCGGGACAGGGGCCCGAATCAGCCCCAGCATTTT. Its translation: CASRRDRGPNQPQHF. The J gene is TRBJ1-5, the V gene TRBV28, with 10 bases lining up with TRBD1. Germline trimming cut 6 bases from V and 4 bases from J; bases unmatched to any gene: 6. The CDR3 totals 15 residues. CDR1 and CDR2 from the germline V gene are MDHEN and SYDVKM.